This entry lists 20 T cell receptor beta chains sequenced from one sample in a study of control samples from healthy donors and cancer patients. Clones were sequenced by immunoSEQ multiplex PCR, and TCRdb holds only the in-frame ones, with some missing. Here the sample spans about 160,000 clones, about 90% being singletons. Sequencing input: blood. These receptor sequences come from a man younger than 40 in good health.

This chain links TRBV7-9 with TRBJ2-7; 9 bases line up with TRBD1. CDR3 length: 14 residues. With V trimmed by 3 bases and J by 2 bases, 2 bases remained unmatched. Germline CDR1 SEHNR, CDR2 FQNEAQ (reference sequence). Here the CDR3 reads CASSFRDRAYEQYF. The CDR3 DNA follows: TGTGCCAGCAGCTTCCGGGACAGGGCCTACGAGCAGTACTTC. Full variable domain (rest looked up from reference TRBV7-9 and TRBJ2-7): DTGVSQNPRHKITKRGQNVTFRCDPISEHNRLYWYRQTLGQGPEFLTYFQNEAQLEKSRLLSDRFSAERPKGSFSTLEIQRTEQGDSAMYLCASSFRDRAYEQYFGPGTRLTVT.

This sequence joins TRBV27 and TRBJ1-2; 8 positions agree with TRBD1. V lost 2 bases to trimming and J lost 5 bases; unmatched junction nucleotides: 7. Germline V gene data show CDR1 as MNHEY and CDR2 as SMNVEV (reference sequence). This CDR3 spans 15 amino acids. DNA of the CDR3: TGTGCCAGCAGTTTAGTTGGACAGGGTGGTTATGGCTACACCTTC. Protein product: CASSLVGQGGYGYTF.

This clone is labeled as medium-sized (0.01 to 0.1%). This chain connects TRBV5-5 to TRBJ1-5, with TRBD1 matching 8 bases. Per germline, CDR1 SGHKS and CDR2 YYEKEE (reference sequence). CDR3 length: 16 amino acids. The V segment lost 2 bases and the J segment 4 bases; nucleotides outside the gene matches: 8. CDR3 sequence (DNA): TGTGCCAGCAGCTTTGAGGCAGGGGGCTGGAATCAGCCCCAGCATTTT. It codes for CASSFEAGGWNQPQHF.

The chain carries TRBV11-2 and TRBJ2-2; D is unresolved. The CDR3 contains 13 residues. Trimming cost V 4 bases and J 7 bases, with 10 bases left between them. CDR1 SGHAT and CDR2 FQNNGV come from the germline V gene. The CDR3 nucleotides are TGTGCCAGCAGCTGGGGAACGGACGGGGAGCTGTTTTTT. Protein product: CASSWGTDGELFF. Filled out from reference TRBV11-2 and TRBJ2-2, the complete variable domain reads EAGVAQSPRYKIIEKRQSVAFWCNPISGHATLYWYQQILGQGPKLLIQFQNNGVVDDSQLPKDRFSAERLKGVDSTLKIQPAKLEDSAVYLCASSWGTDGELFFGEGSRLTVL.

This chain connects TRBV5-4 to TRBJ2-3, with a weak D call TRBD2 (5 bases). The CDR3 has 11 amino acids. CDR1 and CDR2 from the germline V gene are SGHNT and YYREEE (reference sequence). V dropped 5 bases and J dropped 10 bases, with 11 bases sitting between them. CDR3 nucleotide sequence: TGTGCCAGCAGGGGAGAGGTCGCGCAGTATTTT. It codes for CASRGEVAQYF.

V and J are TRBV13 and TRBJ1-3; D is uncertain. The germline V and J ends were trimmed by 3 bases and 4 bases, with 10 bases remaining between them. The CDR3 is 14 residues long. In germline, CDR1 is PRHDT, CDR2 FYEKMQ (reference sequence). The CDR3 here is CASSLGGQGNTIYF. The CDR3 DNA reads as TGTGCCAGCAGCTTGGGAGGGCAAGGAAACACCATATATTTT. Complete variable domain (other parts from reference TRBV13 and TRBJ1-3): AAGVIQSPRHLIKEKRETATLKCYPIPRHDTVYWYQQGPGQDPQFLISFYEKMQSDKGSIPDRFSAQQFSDYHSELNMSSLELGDSALYFCASSLGGQGNTIYFGEGSWLTVV.

CDR3 sequence reads: CASSEGLAGTDTQYF. The CDR3 DNA is TGTGCCAGCAGTGAGGGACTAGCGGGAACAGATACGCAGTATTTT. The chain has TRBV9 and TRBJ2-3; TRBD2 agrees at 13 bases. CDR1 and CDR2 from the germline V gene are SGDLS and YYNGEE. The trim removed 5 bases at V and 3 bases at J, leaving 3 bases unmatched. The CDR3 is made up of 15 amino acids.

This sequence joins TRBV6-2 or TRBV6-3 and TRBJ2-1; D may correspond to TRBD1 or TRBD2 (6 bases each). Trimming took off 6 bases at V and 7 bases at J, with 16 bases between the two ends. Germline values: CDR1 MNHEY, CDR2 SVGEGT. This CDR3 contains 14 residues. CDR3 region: CASSKGGQINEQFF. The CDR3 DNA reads TGTGCCAGCAGCAAGGGGGGCCAGATTAATGAGCAGTTCTTC.

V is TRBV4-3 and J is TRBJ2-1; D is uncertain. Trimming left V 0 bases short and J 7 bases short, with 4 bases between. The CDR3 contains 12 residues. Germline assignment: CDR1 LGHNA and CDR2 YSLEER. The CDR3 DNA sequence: TGCGCCAGCAGCCAAGATCGTAATGAGCAGTTCTTC. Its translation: CASSQDRNEQFF.

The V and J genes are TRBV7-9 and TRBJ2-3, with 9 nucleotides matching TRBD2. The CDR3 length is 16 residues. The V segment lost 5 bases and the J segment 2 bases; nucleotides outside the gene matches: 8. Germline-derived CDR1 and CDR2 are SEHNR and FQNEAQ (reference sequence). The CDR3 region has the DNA TGTGCCAGCAGCCGGGTGGCGGGAGGGGCCACAGATACGCAGTATTTT. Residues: CASSRVAGGATDTQYF.

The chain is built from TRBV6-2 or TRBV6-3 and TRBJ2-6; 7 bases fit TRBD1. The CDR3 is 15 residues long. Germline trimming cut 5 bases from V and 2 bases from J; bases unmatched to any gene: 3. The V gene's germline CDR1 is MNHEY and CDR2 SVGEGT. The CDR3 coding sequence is TGTGCCAGCAGTGCCACAGGGGCTGGGGCCAACGTCCTGACTTTC. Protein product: CASSATGAGANVLTF.

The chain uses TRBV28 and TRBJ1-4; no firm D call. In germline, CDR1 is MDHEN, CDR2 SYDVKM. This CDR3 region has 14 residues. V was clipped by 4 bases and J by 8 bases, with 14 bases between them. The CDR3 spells CASSSPSPPEKLFF. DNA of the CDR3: TGTGCCAGCAGTTCCCCTTCCCCCCCCGAAAAACTGTTTTTT.

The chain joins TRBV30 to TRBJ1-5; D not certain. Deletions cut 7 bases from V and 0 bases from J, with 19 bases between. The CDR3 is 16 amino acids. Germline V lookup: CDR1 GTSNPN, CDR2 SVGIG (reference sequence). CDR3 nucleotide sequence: TGTGCCTACCGGGATCCTAATTTGTATAGCAATCAGCCCCAGCATTTT. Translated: CAYRDPNLYSNQPQHF.

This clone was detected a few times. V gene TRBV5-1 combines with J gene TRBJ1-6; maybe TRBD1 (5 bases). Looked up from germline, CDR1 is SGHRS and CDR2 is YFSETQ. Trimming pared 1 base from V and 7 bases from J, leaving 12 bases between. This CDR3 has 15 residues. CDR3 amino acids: CASSLWAGNNSPLHF. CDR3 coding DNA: TGCGCCAGCAGCTTGTGGGCAGGGAACAATTCACCCCTCCACTTT.

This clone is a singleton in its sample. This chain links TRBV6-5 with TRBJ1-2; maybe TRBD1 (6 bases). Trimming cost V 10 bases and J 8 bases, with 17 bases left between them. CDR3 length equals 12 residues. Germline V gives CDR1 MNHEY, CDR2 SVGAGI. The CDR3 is CAISLSGVGYTF. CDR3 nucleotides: TGTGCCATCTCGCTGTCAGGGGTCGGCTACACCTTC.

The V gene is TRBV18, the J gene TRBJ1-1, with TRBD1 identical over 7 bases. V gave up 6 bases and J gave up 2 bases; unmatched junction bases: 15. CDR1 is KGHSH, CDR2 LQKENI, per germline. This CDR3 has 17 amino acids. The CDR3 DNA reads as TGTGCCAGCTCTCCCGGACAGGCGGGGTTAGGAAACACTGAAGCTTTCTTT. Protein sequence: CASSPGQAGLGNTEAFF.

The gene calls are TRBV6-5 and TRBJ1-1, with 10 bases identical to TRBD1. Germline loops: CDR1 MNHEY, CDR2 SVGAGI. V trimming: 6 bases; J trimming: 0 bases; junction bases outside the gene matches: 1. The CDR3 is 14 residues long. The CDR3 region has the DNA TGTGCCAGCAGCGGGACAGGGGTGAACACTGAAGCTTTCTTT. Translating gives CASSGTGVNTEAFF.

The CDR3 loop reads CASSLTDNTYEQYF. CDR3 nucleotide sequence: TGTGCCAGCAGCTTAACGGACAATACTTACGAGCAGTACTTC. The chain has TRBV7-9 and TRBJ2-7; possible D gene TRBD1, 5 bases. V shed 2 bases and J shed 4 bases, with 12 bases lying between them. Germline assignment: CDR1 SEHNR and CDR2 FQNEAQ (reference sequence). The CDR3 spans 14 residues.

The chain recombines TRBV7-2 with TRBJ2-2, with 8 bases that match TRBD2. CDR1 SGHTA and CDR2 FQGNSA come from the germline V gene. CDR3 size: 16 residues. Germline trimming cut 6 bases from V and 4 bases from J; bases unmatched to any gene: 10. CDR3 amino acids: CASRPPGTRGTGELFF. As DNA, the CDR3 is TGTGCCAGCAGACCCCCTGGGACTAGAGGCACCGGGGAGCTGTTTTTT.

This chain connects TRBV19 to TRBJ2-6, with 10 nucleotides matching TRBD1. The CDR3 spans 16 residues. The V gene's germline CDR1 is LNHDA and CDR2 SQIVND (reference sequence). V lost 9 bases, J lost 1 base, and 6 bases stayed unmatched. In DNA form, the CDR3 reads TGTGCCAGCTGGGACAGGGGAATTTCTGGGGCCAACGTCCTGACTTTC. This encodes CASWDRGISGANVLTF.